These T cell receptor beta chains were read from a single sample in a study of T cell responses to AZD1222 COVID-19 vaccine. Clones were sequenced by immunoSEQ multiplex PCR, and TCRdb holds only the in-frame ones, with some missing. The profile covers 75,000 to 100,000 clones, with approximately 90% appearing a single time and about 2.5% taken by the ten largest. The material sequenced was peripheral blood, taken on day 0 of AZD1222 vaccination. The receptors here all came from an adult in good health. CDR3s include the opening cysteine and the closing phenylalanine or tryptophan. The order of the fields is CDR3 DNA, CDR3 protein, D gene, clone size, V gene, J gene. The D gene is left open where the match is weak. A row's size may be missing; if present it is once, few, many or a size class.

TGTGCCAGCAGCTTAATAGGGGGCGAAGGAAACACCATATATTTT	CASSLIGGEGNTIYF	TRBD1	.	TRBV13	TRBJ1-3
TGTGCCAGCAGTTACTCTTCCCCTAGCGGAGTATACGAGCAGTACTTC	CASSYSSPSGVYEQYF	TRBD2	.	TRBV6-5	TRBJ2-7
TGTGCCACCAGTGATTTTGGACCGCGCCCCGGGGAGCTGTTTTTT	CATSDFGPRPGELFF	.	.	TRBV24-1	TRBJ2-2
TGTGCCAGCAGACAGGGAACAACTGGAAACACCATATATTTT	CASRQGTTGNTIYF	.	.	TRBV6-5	TRBJ1-3
TGTGCCAGCAGCCGAATAGCCGGGACAGGGGAATCTGGAAACACCATATATTTT	CASSRIAGTGESGNTIYF	TRBD1	.	TRBV5-6	TRBJ1-3
TGTGCCAGCTCACCCCCCCGGGGGAGAGTTGGACCTTTT	CASSPPRGRVGPF	.	once	TRBV18	TRBJ1-4
TGTGCCAGCAGCGCGTCGACTAGCGGGATCTACGAGCAGTACTTC	CASSASTSGIYEQYF	TRBD2	.	TRBV5-6	TRBJ2-7
TGTGCCAGCACCCCGACGGGACAGAGTAACACTGAAGCTTTCTTT	CASTPTGQSNTEAFF	TRBD1	.	TRBV2	TRBJ1-1
TGTGCCAGCAGTTTAACCGACAGGGGCGTGACTGAAGCTTTCTTT	CASSLTDRGVTEAFF	TRBD1	.	TRBV28	TRBJ1-1
TGTGCCAGCAGTGGGGACGCAAACACTGAAGCTTTCTTT	CASSGDANTEAFF	.	.	TRBV2	TRBJ1-1
TGTGCCACCAGTGATCCGACCTTAGCGGAGTCTAGGGAGACCCAGTACTTC	CATSDPTLAESRETQYF	.	.	TRBV24-1	TRBJ2-5
TGCAGCGTTGAAGGGCTAGCGGGAAGCAATGAGCAGTTCTTC	CSVEGLAGSNEQFF	TRBD2	.	TRBV29-1	TRBJ2-1
TGTGCCAGCAGTGGGATGGGGTCTGGAAACACCATATATTTT	CASSGMGSGNTIYF	.	.	TRBV28	TRBJ1-3